The 30 T cell receptor beta chains given below trace back to one sample, sequenced in a study of T cells in Graves' hyperthyroidism and ophthalmopathy. Amplification of TCR beta CDR3 regions used RNA as the template. HTBI primers drove first-round RT-PCR of the TCR CDR3. TCRdb used MiXCR to reprocess the multiplex PCR reads, holding one entry per CDR3 protein. This table holds fewer than 900,000 distinct CDR3 sequences, roughly 17% found once. Sequencing input: blood. These receptors all come from a man aged 18 to 29 with Graves' hyperthyroidism.

Ten or more counts support this clonotype. V usage is TRBV2 and J usage is TRBJ2-7, with TRBD1 matching over 8 bases. The CDR3 is made up of 13 amino acids. Germline trimming cut 6 bases from V and 4 bases from J; bases unmatched to any gene: 5. Germline lookup yields CDR1 SNHLY and CDR2 FYNNEI. The CDR3 spells CASSGQGGYEQYF. The CDR3 region has the DNA TGTGCCAGCAGCGGACAGGGTGGGTACGAGCAGTACTTC.

V gene TRBV10-3 combines with J gene TRBJ1-5; a possible D gene is TRBD1 (5 bases). The germline CDR1 and CDR2 sequences are ENHRY and SYGVKD. The CDR3 length is 14 residues. V was trimmed by 5 bases and J by 1 base, leaving 9 bases between them. CDR3 in amino acids: CAISSGLSNQPQHF. The CDR3 DNA reads as TGTGCCATCAGTTCGGGACTAAGCAATCAGCCCCAGCATTTT.

V is TRBV24-1 and J is TRBJ2-3, with 9 bases identical to TRBD1. CDR1 is KGHDR and CDR2 is SFDVKD in the germline V gene. The CDR3 totals 18 residues. Trimming cost V 0 bases and J 9 bases; bases outside gene matches: 15. The CDR3 protein is CATSDLHPEDRGMLTQYF. The CDR3 bases are TGTGCCACCAGTGATTTGCACCCGGAGGACAGGGGAATGTTGACGCAGTATTTT.

This clonotype was seen at least ten times. The rearrangement joins TRBV28 to TRBJ2-7; 9 bases map to TRBD2. The CDR3 totals 13 residues. The V gene's germline CDR1 is MDHEN and CDR2 SYDVKM. Trimming took 6 bases from V and 2 from J; bases not matched to a gene: 2. The CDR3 is CASRVAGAYEQYF. DNA of the CDR3: TGTGCCAGCAGAGTAGCGGGAGCCTACGAGCAGTACTTC.

At least ten counts were recorded for this clonotype. The CDR3 region is CASSQGLRNNEQFF. CDR3 sequence (DNA): TGTGCCAGCTCACAGGGACTACGCAACAATGAGCAGTTCTTC. The genes are TRBV18 and TRBJ2-1, with 7 positions matching TRBD2. Trimming at V came to 4 bases and at J to 5 bases, leaving 5 bases not matched to a gene. The germline V gene encodes CDR1 KGHSH and CDR2 LQKENI. CDR3 size: 14 residues.

This clonotype was seen repeatedly, ten times or more. The V gene is TRBV7-2, the J gene TRBJ2-3, with a possible D match to TRBD1 (5 bases). The CDR3 has 15 residues. Trimming left V 1 base short and J 2 bases short, with 10 bases between. CDR1 is SGHTA and CDR2 is FQGNSA in the germline V gene. CDR3 loop: CASSLEAGFTDTQYF. CDR3 nucleotide sequence: TGTGCCAGCAGCTTAGAGGCAGGGTTCACAGATACGCAGTATTTT.

This clonotype was counted a single time. J is TRBJ2-2 and V is TRBV4-1, with 8 positions matching TRBD2. With 1 base clipped from V and 5 bases from J, the junction kept 9 bases outside the gene matches. The CDR3 has 17 amino acids. Germline CDR1 is MGHRA and CDR2 is YSYEKL. The CDR3 protein is CASSQAWAQRGTGELFF. The CDR3 DNA reads as TGCGCCAGCAGCCAAGCCTGGGCCCAGCGGGGGACCGGGGAGCTGTTTTTT.

In this sample, this clonotype turned up many times. The chain couples TRBV7-9 to TRBJ2-1; 7 bases align to TRBD1. Germline V lookup: CDR1 SEHNR, CDR2 FQNEAQ (reference sequence). The CDR3 covers 15 residues. V shed 11 bases and J 7 bases; nucleotides not matched to a gene: 17. The CDR3 nucleotides read TGTGCCGAAAATAAACGGGACAGACCTCAAAATGAGCAGTTCTTC. Its protein is CAENKRDRPQNEQFF.

This clonotype was seen at least ten times. The chain carries TRBV3-1 and TRBJ2-3; perhaps TRBD2 as D (6 bases). The germline V gene encodes CDR1 LGHDT and CDR2 YNNKEL (reference sequence). V lost 2 bases, J lost 5 bases, and 14 bases lay in between. The CDR3 totals 15 residues. CDR3 sequence: CASSQYVSGGDTQYF. The CDR3 region has the DNA TGTGCCAGCAGCCAATACGTATCCGGGGGAGATACGCAGTATTTT.

This clonotype was seen repeatedly, ten times or more. This rearrangement joins TRBV28 to TRBJ2-3; TRBD1 matches at 8 bases. The CDR3 totals 17 residues. Germline trimming cut 2 bases from V and 2 bases from J; bases unmatched to any gene: 9. CDR1 and CDR2 from the germline V gene are MDHEN and SYDVKM. This CDR3 is CASSLPPDRAATDTQYF. DNA of the CDR3: TGTGCCAGCAGTTTACCCCCGGACAGGGCTGCCACAGATACGCAGTATTTT.

In this sample, this clonotype turned up many times. This chain uses TRBV6-1 with TRBJ2-7; 10 nucleotides line up with TRBD1. CDR3 length: 15 amino acids. The J segment lost 1 base and the V segment lost 5 bases, leaving 5 bases of the junction unmatched. Germline CDR1 reads MNHNS; CDR2 reads SASEGT. The CDR3 here is CASSLKGQGSYEQYF. Written as DNA, the CDR3 is TGTGCCAGCAGTTTAAAGGGACAGGGGTCCTACGAGCAGTACTTC.

In this sample, this clonotype turned up a few times. The chain joins TRBV20-1 to TRBJ1-5; D perhaps matches TRBD1 (6 bases). The V gene's germline CDR1 is DFQATT and CDR2 SNEGSKA (reference sequence). CDR3 length equals 13 residues. Trimming took off 8 bases at V and 3 bases at J, with 14 bases between the two ends. CDR3 bases: TGCAGTCCACGACAGGAACTCAATCAGCCCCAGCATTTT. Its translation: CSPRQELNQPQHF.

The genes are TRBV7-2 and TRBJ2-1; D is uncertain. The CDR3 extends over 12 amino acids. The V end was cut by 1 base, the J end by 13 bases, with 11 bases between. CDR1 is SGHTA, CDR2 FQGNSA, per germline. The DNA for the CDR3 is TGTGCCAGCAGCTTAGTTTCGCCCTACCAGTTCTTC. As protein: CASSLVSPYQFF.

This clonotype was counted only a few times. The chain uses TRBV7-2 and TRBJ1-4; tentatively, D is TRBD1 (5 bases). Between the trimmed V and J ends, which lost 2 bases and 8 bases, there was a span of 12 bases. CDR3 length: 14 amino acids. CDR1 and CDR2 from the germline V gene are SGHTA and FQGNSA. The CDR3 reads CASSLMGRREKLFF. As DNA, the CDR3 is TGTGCCAGCAGCTTAATGGGGCGCCGAGAAAAACTGTTTTTT.

This clonotype came up many times. The gene calls are TRBV6-1 and TRBJ2-7; 8 bases line up with TRBD1. This CDR3 region has 15 residues. Per the germline V gene, CDR1 is MNHNS and CDR2 is SASEGT. V was clipped by 4 bases and J by 0 bases; unmatched bases: 5. CDR3 residues: CASSGTGGISYEQYF. Here the CDR3 DNA reads TGTGCCAGCAGTGGAACAGGGGGGATCTCCTACGAGCAGTACTTC.

This clonotype showed up many times. The V gene is TRBV2, the J gene TRBJ1-6; no clear D. V was cut by 0 bases and J by 10 bases, with 16 bases left in between. This CDR3 region has 16 residues. CDR1 and CDR2 from the germline V gene are SNHLY and FYNNEI. The CDR3 loop reads CASSEAAASAWSPLHF. The CDR3 DNA reads TGTGCCAGCAGTGAAGCAGCGGCATCAGCTTGGTCACCCCTCCACTTT.

The genes are TRBV9 and TRBJ2-3; weak D call: TRBD2 (6 bases). From germline, CDR1 is SGDLS and CDR2 YYNGEE. The CDR3 contains 14 residues. Trimming took 2 bases from V and 2 from J, leaving 9 bases between them. The CDR3 spells CASSVSGDTDTQYF. The CDR3 nucleotides are TGTGCCAGCAGCGTCTCGGGGGACACAGATACGCAGTATTTT.

The J gene is TRBJ2-2, the V gene TRBV28, with a weak D call TRBD1 (6 bases). This CDR3 has 13 residues. The germline V gene has CDR1 MDHEN and CDR2 SYDVKM. Trimming took 6 bases from V and 5 from J, leaving 10 bases between them. DNA for the CDR3: TGTGCCAGCAGAACCCAGGGGACCGGGGAGCTGTTTTTT. Translation gives CASRTQGTGELFF.

At least ten counts were recorded for this clonotype. The V gene is TRBV10-3, the J gene TRBJ2-1; D gene ambiguous. The V end was cut by 0 bases, the J end by 8 bases, with 5 bases between. The CDR3 runs 12 residues. Germline V gene sequence: CDR1 ENHRY, CDR2 SYGVKD. In DNA form, the CDR3 reads TGTGCCATCAGTGAGTCACCGGATGAGCAGTTCTTC. Translation: CAISESPDEQFF.

The chain recombines TRBV11-2 with TRBJ2-2; D unresolved. Trimming cost V 5 bases and J 0 bases, with 10 bases left between them. CDR1 SGHAT and CDR2 FQNNGV come from the germline V gene. The CDR3 is 15 residues long. CDR3 region: CASSPGRTNTGELFF. In DNA, the CDR3 is TGTGCCAGCAGCCCAGGACGCACGAACACCGGGGAGCTGTTTTTT.

This clonotype is a singleton in its sample. It may be a read error: a sequence one base away is much more abundant. V and J are TRBV7-2 and TRBJ2-7, with D perhaps being TRBD1 or TRBD2 (6 bases each). CDR1 is SGHTA and CDR2 is FQGNSA in the germline V gene. The CDR3 is 15 amino acids. The V end lost 1 base, the J end lost 0 bases, and 10 bases lay between the germline ends. The chain's CDR3 is CASSLGGAHSYEQYF. CDR3 nucleotides: TGTGCCAGCAGCTTAGGGGGGGCCCACTCCTACGAGCAGTACTTC.

V gene TRBV2 combines with J gene TRBJ2-4; D uncertain. The CDR3 is 16 residues long. Trimming stripped 4 bases from V and 0 bases from J, with 13 bases between. CDR1 and CDR2 (germline): SNHLY, FYNNEI. The CDR3 bases are TGTGCCAGCAGTGGAACTGAGGACCTAGCCAAAAACATTCAGTACTTC. Residues: CASSGTEDLAKNIQYF.

The chain carries TRBV24-1 and TRBJ1-6, with D tentatively TRBD1 (6 bases). V was shortened by 9 bases and J by 9 bases, with 14 bases between the two germline ends. This CDR3 is built from 13 residues. Germline assignment: CDR1 KGHDR and CDR2 SFDVKD. CDR3 loop: CATDAGAGSPLHF. In nucleotides, the CDR3 is TGTGCCACCGACGCAGGGGCCGGTTCACCCCTCCACTTT.

V usage is TRBV2 and J usage is TRBJ2-1; 9 nucleotides align to TRBD2. Trimming removed 6 bases from V and 6 bases from J; junction bases left unmatched: 9. Germline V gene data show CDR1 as SNHLY and CDR2 as FYNNEI. The CDR3 has 15 residues. CDR3 amino acids: CASSQLAGTLNEQFF. DNA for the CDR3: TGTGCCAGCAGCCAGCTAGCGGGAACTCTCAATGAGCAGTTCTTC.

The chain carries TRBV5-6 and TRBJ2-2; D might be TRBD2 (7 bases). V was trimmed by 1 base and J by 7 bases, leaving 11 bases between them. The CDR3 has 14 residues. Germline-derived CDR1 and CDR2 are SGHDT and YYEEEE. CDR3: CASSLTGRDGELFF. Written as DNA, the CDR3 is TGTGCCAGCAGCTTGACAGGGAGGGACGGGGAGCTGTTTTTT.

The CDR3 loop is CASSQSVGVSGNTGELFF. CDR3 coding DNA: TGTGCCAGCAGCCAATCGGTGGGAGTTAGCGGGAACACCGGGGAGCTGTTTTTT. The rearrangement uses TRBV3-2 and TRBJ2-2; the table's D gene call, TRBD2, was not cross checked with the DNA. TRBV3-2 is a known pseudogene. The CDR3 is 18 amino acids.

This clonotype showed up just a few times. The V gene is TRBV27, the J gene TRBJ2-3; 7 bases line up with TRBD1. CDR3 size: 15 residues. The germline gives CDR1 MNHEY, CDR2 SMNVEV (reference sequence). V gave up 5 bases and J gave up 1 base; unmatched junction bases: 6. The CDR3 is CASSPQGVGTDTQYF. DNA of the CDR3: TGTGCCAGCAGTCCGCAGGGGGTGGGCACAGATACGCAGTATTTT.

This clonotype has ten or more counts. V and J are TRBV12-3 or TRBV12-4 and TRBJ2-1, with no clear D. The length of the CDR3 is 15 residues. V lost 5 bases, J lost 6 bases, and 17 bases lay in between. The CDR3: CASSPTMALSNEQFF. The CDR3 DNA reads TGTGCCAGCAGTCCCACGATGGCCCTTAGCAATGAGCAGTTCTTC.

The table lists this clonotype with a few counts. J is TRBJ2-4 and V is TRBV20-1; 12 nucleotides agree with TRBD2. The CDR3 is 17 residues long. After removal of 6 bases from V and 2 bases from J, the junction contained 11 bases not matched to a gene. In germline, CDR1 is DFQATT, CDR2 SNEGSKA (reference sequence). The CDR3 protein is CSAFTATSGRTKNIQYF. CDR3 nucleotides: TGCAGTGCATTTACCGCGACTAGCGGGAGAACCAAAAACATTCAGTACTTC.

This clonotype came up many times. The chain employs TRBV20-1 and TRBJ2-7; maybe TRBD2 (5 bases). The CDR3 runs 14 residues. V lost 1 base to trimming and J lost 6 bases, with 16 bases between them. Germline V gene sequence: CDR1 DFQATT, CDR2 SNEGSKA (reference sequence). This chain's CDR3 is CSARASGPYSEQYF. In DNA form, the CDR3 reads TGCAGTGCTAGAGCCAGCGGTCCATACTCCGAGCAGTACTTC.